Listed here is a single TCR beta chain. Its matching antigen is unknown. The CDR3 spans 13 residues. The V gene's germline CDR1 is SGHVS and CDR2 FQNEAQ. The V gene lost 5 bases and the J gene lost 4 bases, with 9 bases spanning the gap. Primers: 60 Vbeta forward and 13 Jbeta reverse. The table came from immunoSEQ multiplex PCR; TCRdb's copy has only in-frame clones and leaves some out. Among some 40,000 clones, approximately 79% were seen once, and the ten largest hold roughly 10%. There were likely unrecorded immune exposures, though donors were nominally healthy when sampled. The data were taken from a study of cytomegalovirus exposure and HLA in healthy donors. Whole-study findings and limits: According to reports, the classifier identified cytomegalovirus status with high specificity and sensitivity. Reported findings show TCR beta sequences accurately forecast HLA-A and HLA-B alleles in most subjects. Researchers reported in a later analysis that a missense DCLRE1C variant was tied to TCR beta V- and J-gene trimming.

Sequencing used PBMCs. The chain carries TRBV7-8 and TRBJ1-5; D not resolved. The TCR sequence derives from a woman between 18 and 30 years old in good health and CMV-seropositive. The CDR3 here is CASSPRTNQPQHF. The DNA of the CDR3 is TGTGCCAGCAGCCCCCGTACTAATCAGCCCCAGCATTTT.